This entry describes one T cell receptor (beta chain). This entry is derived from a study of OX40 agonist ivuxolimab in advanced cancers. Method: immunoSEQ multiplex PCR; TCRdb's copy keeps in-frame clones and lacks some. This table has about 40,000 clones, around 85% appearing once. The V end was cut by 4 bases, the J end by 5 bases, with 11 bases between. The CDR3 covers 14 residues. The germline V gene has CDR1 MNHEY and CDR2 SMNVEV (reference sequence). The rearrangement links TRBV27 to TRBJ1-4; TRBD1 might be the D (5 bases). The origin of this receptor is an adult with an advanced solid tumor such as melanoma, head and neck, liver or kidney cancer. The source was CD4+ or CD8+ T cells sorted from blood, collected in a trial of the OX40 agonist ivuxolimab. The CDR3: CASSWQGRNEKLFF. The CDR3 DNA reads TGTGCCAGCAGTTGGCAGGGTAGGAATGAAAAACTGTTTTTT. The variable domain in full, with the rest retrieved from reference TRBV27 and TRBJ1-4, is EAQVTQNPRYLITVTGKKLTVTCSQNMNHEYMSWYRQDPGLGLRQIYYSMNVEVTDKGDVPEGYKVSRKEKRNFPLILESPSPNQTSLYFCASSWQGRNEKLFFGSGTQLSVL.